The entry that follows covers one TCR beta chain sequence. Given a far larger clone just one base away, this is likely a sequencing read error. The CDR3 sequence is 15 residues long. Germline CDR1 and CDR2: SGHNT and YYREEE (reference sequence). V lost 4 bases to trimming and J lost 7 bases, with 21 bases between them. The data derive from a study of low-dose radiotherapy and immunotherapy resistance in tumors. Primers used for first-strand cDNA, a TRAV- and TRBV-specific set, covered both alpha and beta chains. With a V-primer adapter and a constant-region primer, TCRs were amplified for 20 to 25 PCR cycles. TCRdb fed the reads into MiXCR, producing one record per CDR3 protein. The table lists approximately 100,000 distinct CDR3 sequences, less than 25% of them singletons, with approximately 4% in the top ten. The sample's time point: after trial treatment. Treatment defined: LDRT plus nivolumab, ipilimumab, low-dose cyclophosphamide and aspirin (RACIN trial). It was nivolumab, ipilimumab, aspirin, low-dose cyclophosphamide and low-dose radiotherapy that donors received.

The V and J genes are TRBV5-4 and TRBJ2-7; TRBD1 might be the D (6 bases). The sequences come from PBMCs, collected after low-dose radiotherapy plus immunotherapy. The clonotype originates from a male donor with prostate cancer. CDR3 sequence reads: CASSGSGDPYNEQYF. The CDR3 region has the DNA TGTGCCAGCAGCGGATCAGGGGACCCCTACAATGAGCAGTACTTC.